The rows below give T cell receptor beta chains drawn from one sample of a study of post-analysis software for immune sequencing data. TCRdb processed the PCR reads anew with MiXCR; each CDR3 protein has one entry. The table includes 800,000 to 950,000 distinct CDR3 sequences, approximately 53% detected once. The source material was blood. These TCRs come from a girl aged 10 to 17 with multiple sclerosis. Each CDR3 is given with its conserved first and last residue. A D gene is named only where the DNA matches it firmly. Some rows mark clone size as missing; the rest say once, few, many or name a class of expanded clone.

abundance,v_gene,d_gene,j_gene,CDR3aa,CDR3nt
-,TRBV7-6,TRBD2,TRBJ2-3,CASSFAWVLAAGTDTQYF,TGTGCCAGCAGCTTTGCCTGGGTGCTAGCGGCGGGCACAGATACGCAGTATTTT
once,TRBV7-8,-,TRBJ2-4,CASSLVGIGGAKNIQYF,TGTGCCAGCAGCTTAGTGGGAATAGGTGGGGCCAAAAACATTCAGTACTTC
-,TRBV6-5,TRBD2,TRBJ2-1,CASSYSFAAGGRNEQFF,TGTGCCAGCAGTTACTCCTTTGCAGCGGGAGGGAGGAATGAGCAGTTCTTC
-,TRBV29-1,TRBD2,TRBJ2-1,CSVEGTSLSNEQFF,TGCAGCGTTGAAGGGACTAGCCTCTCCAATGAGCAGTTCTTC
-,TRBV12-3/TRBV12-4,-,TRBJ2-3,CASSLALPSGTTQYF,TGTGCCAGCAGTTTAGCCCTTCCCTCCGGGACTACGCAGTATTTT
-,TRBV12-3/TRBV12-4,-,TRBJ1-1,CASSLGWDLAKAFF,TGTGCCAGCAGTTTAGGGTGGGACCTAGCTAAGGCTTTCTTT
-,TRBV5-1,-,TRBJ2-1,CASSLGPTGSYNEQFF,TGCGCCAGCAGCTTGGGGCCCACAGGGTCCTACAATGAGCAGTTCTTC
-,TRBV6-5,TRBD1,TRBJ1-1,CASSRGQGYMNTEAFF,TGTGCCAGCAGTCGAGGACAGGGTTATATGAACACTGAAGCTTTCTTT
-,TRBV12-3/TRBV12-4,-,TRBJ1-5,CASSIQGQPQHF,TGTGCCAGCAGCATTCAGGGACAGCCCCAGCATTTT
few,TRBV6-4,TRBD1,TRBJ2-3,CASSEPTGDGTDTQYF,TGTGCCAGCAGTGAGCCGACAGGGGATGGCACAGATACGCAGTATTTT
once,TRBV20-1,-,TRBJ2-3,CSASRAEGDTQYF,TGCAGTGCCTCACGGGCGGAAGGGGATACGCAGTATTTT
-,TRBV7-3,TRBD2,TRBJ2-1,CASTLGVAGGSGNEQFF,TGTGCCAGCACCCTAGGGGTAGCGGGAGGGTCTGGCAATGAGCAGTTCTTC
few,TRBV29-1,TRBD1,TRBJ2-1,CSGLTGDYNEQFF,TGCAGCGGCCTGACAGGGGACTACAATGAGCAGTTCTTC
few,TRBV7-9,TRBD1,TRBJ2-3,CASSGTDRWGTDTQYF,TGTGCCAGCAGCGGTACGGACAGGTGGGGCACAGATACGCAGTATTTT
-,TRBV5-1,TRBD1,TRBJ2-1,CASSPDRVRHLNEQFF,TGCGCCAGCAGCCCTGACAGGGTTCGTCATCTAAATGAGCAGTTCTTC
-,TRBV29-1,-,TRBJ2-3,CSVDLGPPDTQYF,TGCAGCGTTGATCTGGGGCCCCCAGATACGCAGTATTTT
few,TRBV7-9,-,TRBJ2-7,CASSFSGTYEQYF,TGTGCCAGCAGCTTCTCAGGTACCTACGAGCAGTACTTC
-,TRBV28,TRBD1,TRBJ2-5,CASTSRGRETQYF,TGTGCCAGCACCTCCAGGGGGAGAGAGACCCAGTACTTC
few,TRBV5-8,TRBD1,TRBJ2-1,CASSLAPDRGHNEQFF,TGTGCCAGCAGCTTGGCCCCGGACAGGGGCCACAATGAGCAGTTCTTC
-,TRBV29-1,TRBD2,TRBJ2-1,CRTSENNEQFF,TGCAGGACTAGCGAGAACAATGAGCAGTTCTTC
-,TRBV5-6,TRBD1,TRBJ2-6,CASSLRTGGSGANVLTF,TGTGCCAGCAGCTTAAGGACAGGGGGGTCTGGGGCCAACGTCCTGACTTTC
-,TRBV15,-,TRBJ2-2,CATSRDPGGRTGELFF,TGTGCCACCAGCAGAGATCCAGGGGGGAGAACCGGGGAGCTGTTTTTT
-,TRBV7-9,TRBD2,TRBJ2-5,CASKPTSGQETQYF,TGTGCCAGCAAACCGACTAGCGGTCAAGAGACCCAGTACTTC
-,TRBV7-2,-,TRBJ2-2,CASSDLGTAFANTGELFF,TGTGCCAGCAGCGACCTAGGGACGGCGTTCGCGAACACCGGGGAGCTGTTTTTT
-,TRBV6-4,TRBD2,TRBJ2-4,CASSELSSGSNEQYF,TGTGCCAGCAGTGAGTTGTCTAGCGGGTCTAATGAGCAGTACTTC
few,TRBV3-1,TRBD2,TRBJ2-1,CASTGLAGEYEQFF,TGTGCCAGCACCGGACTAGCGGGAGAATATGAGCAGTTCTTC
-,TRBV20-1,TRBD2,TRBJ2-1,CSAWRGGLGVFNEQFF,TGCAGTGCTTGGAGGGGGGGACTAGGGGTTTTCAATGAGCAGTTCTTC
-,TRBV25-1,TRBD1,TRBJ2-1,CASSEDGQGGWNEQFF,TGTGCCAGCAGTGAAGATGGACAGGGTGGATGGAATGAGCAGTTCTTC
many,TRBV7-2,TRBD2,TRBJ2-5,CASSLVREGETQYF,TGTGCCAGCAGCTTAGTAAGGGAGGGAGAGACCCAGTACTTC
few,TRBV29-1,-,TRBJ2-3,CSVGHGGTDTQYF,TGCAGCGTTGGACATGGAGGGACAGATACGCAGTATTTT
-,TRBV5-1,-,TRBJ2-1,CASSLASRDEQFF,TGCGCCAGCAGCTTGGCTTCAAGGGATGAGCAGTTCTTC
-,TRBV4-1,TRBD2,TRBJ2-5,CASSPWGAGLTYGQYF,TGCGCCAGCAGCCCCTGGGGAGCGGGACTCACCTACGGGCAGTACTTC
-,TRBV30,-,TRBJ2-7,CAWSVVRVNYEQYF,TGTGCCTGGAGTGTGGTCAGAGTAAATTACGAGCAGTACTTC
few,TRBV10-3,TRBD1,TRBJ1-1,CATQGVTEAFF,TGTGCCACCCAGGGGGTAACTGAAGCTTTCTTT
-,TRBV12-3/TRBV12-4,TRBD2,TRBJ2-1,CASSSGLAGVMNEQFF,TGTGCCAGCAGTTCGGGACTAGCGGGAGTTATGAATGAGCAGTTCTTC
-,TRBV27,-,TRBJ1-2,CASSYPQGIGYTF,TGTGCCAGCAGTTACCCCCAAGGGATTGGCTACACCTTC
-,TRBV5-1,TRBD2,TRBJ2-2,CASSPRTGASGTTRKNTGELFF,TGCGCCAGCAGCCCCCGGACAGGAGCTAGCGGGACGACAAGAAAGAACACCGGGGAGCTGTTTTTT
few,TRBV6-6,-,TRBJ2-5,CASRNRDLSQETQYF,TGTGCCAGCAGAAACCGGGACCTTAGTCAAGAGACCCAGTACTTC
once,TRBV29-1,-,TRBJ1-2,CSVGDNNYGYTF,TGCAGCGTGGGGGACAATAACTATGGCTACACCTTC
-,TRBV5-1,-,TRBJ2-7,CASSLGGVLSYEQYF,TGCGCCAGCAGCTTGGGAGGAGTCCTCTCCTACGAGCAGTACTTC
few,TRBV12-3/TRBV12-4,-,TRBJ1-5,CASNPGRGNQPQHF,TGTGCCAGCAACCCGGGGAGAGGCAATCAGCCCCAGCATTTT
-,TRBV7-9,TRBD2,TRBJ2-5,CASSFPTSGGQETQYF,TGTGCCAGCAGCTTCCCGACTAGCGGGGGGCAAGAGACCCAGTACTTC
-,TRBV7-3,TRBD2,TRBJ2-1,CASSLWLAGVNEQFF,TGTGCCAGCAGCTTATGGCTAGCGGGAGTCAATGAGCAGTTCTTC
-,TRBV9,-,TRBJ2-7,CASSGTSSTYEQYF,TGTGCCAGCAGCGGAACTAGTTCCACCTACGAGCAGTACTTC
few,TRBV12-3/TRBV12-4,-,TRBJ2-3,CASSLYGNTDTQYF,TGTGCCAGCAGTTTATACGGTAACACAGATACGCAGTATTTT
-,TRBV29-1,-,TRBJ2-7,CSVTSGDGYSYEQYF,TGCAGCGTTACCTCCGGGGACGGATACTCCTACGAGCAGTACTTC
few,TRBV30,TRBD1,TRBJ1-4,CAWSDGGRGLFF,TGTGCCTGGAGTGATGGGGGCAGGGGGCTGTTTTTT
-,TRBV7-8,TRBD2,TRBJ2-1,CASSPHRGVYNEQFF,TGTGCCAGCAGCCCCCACCGGGGGGTGTACAATGAGCAGTTCTTC
-,TRBV30,-,TRBJ2-6,CAWRETPGKPRSGANVLTF,TGTGCCTGGAGGGAAACTCCAGGTAAACCCCGCTCTGGGGCCAACGTCCTGACTTTC
few,TRBV29-1,TRBD1,TRBJ2-7,CSVELRRTGRSYEQYF,TGCAGCGTTGAATTAAGGAGGACAGGGAGGTCCTACGAGCAGTACTTC
few,TRBV18,TRBD2,TRBJ2-7,CASSPLLLAGGDEQYF,TGTGCCAGCTCACCACTCCTACTGGCGGGAGGCGACGAGCAGTACTTC
-,TRBV5-1,-,TRBJ2-7,CASSTDWGISYEQYF,TGCGCCAGCAGCACGGACTGGGGGATCTCCTACGAGCAGTACTTC
-,TRBV6-5,TRBD2,TRBJ2-5,CASSSTILAVETQYF,TGTGCCAGCTCCTCAACCATCCTAGCGGTAGAGACCCAGTACTTC
few,TRBV20-1,-,TRBJ2-7,CSAETGRAYEQYF,TGCAGTGCTGAAACCGGGAGAGCCTACGAGCAGTACTTC